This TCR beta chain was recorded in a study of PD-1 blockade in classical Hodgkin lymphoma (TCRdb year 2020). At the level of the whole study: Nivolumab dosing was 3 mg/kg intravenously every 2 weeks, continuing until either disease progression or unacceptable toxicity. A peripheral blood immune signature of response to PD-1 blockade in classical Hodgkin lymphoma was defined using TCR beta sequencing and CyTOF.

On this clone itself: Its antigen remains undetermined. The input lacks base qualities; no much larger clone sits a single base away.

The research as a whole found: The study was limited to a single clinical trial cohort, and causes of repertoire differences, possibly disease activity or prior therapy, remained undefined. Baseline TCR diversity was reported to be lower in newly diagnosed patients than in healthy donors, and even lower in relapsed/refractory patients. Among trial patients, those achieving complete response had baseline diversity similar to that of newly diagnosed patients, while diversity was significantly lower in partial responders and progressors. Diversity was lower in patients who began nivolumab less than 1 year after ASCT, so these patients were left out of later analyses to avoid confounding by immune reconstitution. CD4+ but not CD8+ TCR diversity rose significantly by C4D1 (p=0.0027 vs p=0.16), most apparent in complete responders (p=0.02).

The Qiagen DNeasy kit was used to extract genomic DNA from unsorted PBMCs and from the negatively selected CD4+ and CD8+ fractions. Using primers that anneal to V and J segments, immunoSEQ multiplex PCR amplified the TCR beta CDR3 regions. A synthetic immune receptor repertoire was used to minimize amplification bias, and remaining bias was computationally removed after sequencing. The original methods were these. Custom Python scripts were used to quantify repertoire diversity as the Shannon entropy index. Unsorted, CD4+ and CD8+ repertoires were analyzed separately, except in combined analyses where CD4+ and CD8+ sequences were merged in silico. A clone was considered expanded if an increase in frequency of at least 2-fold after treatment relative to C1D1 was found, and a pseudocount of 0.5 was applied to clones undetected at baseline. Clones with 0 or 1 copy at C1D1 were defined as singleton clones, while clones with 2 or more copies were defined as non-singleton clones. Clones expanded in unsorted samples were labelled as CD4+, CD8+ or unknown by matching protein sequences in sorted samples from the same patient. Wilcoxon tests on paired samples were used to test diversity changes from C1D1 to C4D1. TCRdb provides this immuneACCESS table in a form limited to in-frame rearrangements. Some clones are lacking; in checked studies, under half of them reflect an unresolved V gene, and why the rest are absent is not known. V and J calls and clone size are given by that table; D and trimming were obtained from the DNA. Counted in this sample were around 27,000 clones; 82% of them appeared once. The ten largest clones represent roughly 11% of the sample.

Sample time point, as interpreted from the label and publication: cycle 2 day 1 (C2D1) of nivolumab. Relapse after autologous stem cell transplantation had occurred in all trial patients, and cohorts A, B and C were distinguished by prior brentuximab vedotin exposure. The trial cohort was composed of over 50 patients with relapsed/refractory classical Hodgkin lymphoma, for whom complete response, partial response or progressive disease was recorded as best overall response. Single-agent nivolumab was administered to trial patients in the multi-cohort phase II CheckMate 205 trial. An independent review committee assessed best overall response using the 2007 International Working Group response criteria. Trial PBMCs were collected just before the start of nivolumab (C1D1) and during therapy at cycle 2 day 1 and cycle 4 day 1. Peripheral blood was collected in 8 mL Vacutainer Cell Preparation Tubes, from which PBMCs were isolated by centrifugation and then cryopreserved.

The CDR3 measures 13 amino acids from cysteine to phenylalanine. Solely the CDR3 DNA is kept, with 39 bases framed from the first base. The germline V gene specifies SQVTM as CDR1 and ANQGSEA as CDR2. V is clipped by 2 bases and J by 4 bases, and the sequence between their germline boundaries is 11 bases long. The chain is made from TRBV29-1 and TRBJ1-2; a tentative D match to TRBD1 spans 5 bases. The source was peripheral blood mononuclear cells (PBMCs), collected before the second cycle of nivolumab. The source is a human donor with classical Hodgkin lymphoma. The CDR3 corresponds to CSVEKRGLYGYTF. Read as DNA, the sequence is TGCAGCGTTGAAAAGAGGGGACTCTATGGCTACACCTTC.